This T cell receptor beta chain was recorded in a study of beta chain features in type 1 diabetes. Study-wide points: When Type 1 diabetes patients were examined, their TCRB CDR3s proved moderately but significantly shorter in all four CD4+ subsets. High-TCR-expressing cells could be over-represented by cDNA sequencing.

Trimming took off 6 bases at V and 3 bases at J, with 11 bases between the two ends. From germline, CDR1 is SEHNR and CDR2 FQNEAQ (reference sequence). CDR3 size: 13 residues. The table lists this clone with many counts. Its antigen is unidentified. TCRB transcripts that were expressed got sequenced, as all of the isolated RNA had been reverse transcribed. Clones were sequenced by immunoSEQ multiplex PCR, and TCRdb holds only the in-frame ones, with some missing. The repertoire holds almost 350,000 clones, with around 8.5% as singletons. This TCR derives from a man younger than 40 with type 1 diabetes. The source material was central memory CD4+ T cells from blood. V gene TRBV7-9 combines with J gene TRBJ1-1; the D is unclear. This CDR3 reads CASRSDGHTEAFF. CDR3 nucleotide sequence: TGTGCCAGCAGATCGGACGGACACACTGAAGCTTTCTTT.